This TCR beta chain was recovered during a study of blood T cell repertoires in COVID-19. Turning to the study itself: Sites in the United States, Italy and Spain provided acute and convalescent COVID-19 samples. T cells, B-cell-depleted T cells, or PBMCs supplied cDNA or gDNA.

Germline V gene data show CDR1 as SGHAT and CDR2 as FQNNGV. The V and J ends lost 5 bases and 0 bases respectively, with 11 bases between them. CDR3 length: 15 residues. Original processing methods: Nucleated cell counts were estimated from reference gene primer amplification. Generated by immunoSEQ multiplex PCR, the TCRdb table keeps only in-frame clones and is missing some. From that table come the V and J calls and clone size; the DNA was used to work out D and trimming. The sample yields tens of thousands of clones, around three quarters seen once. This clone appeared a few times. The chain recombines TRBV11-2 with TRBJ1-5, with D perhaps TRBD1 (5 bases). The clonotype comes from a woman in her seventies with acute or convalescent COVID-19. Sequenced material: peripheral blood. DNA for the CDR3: TGTGCCAGCAGCGAAGGGGTGGATAGCAATCAGCCCCAGCATTTT. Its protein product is CASSEGVDSNQPQHF.